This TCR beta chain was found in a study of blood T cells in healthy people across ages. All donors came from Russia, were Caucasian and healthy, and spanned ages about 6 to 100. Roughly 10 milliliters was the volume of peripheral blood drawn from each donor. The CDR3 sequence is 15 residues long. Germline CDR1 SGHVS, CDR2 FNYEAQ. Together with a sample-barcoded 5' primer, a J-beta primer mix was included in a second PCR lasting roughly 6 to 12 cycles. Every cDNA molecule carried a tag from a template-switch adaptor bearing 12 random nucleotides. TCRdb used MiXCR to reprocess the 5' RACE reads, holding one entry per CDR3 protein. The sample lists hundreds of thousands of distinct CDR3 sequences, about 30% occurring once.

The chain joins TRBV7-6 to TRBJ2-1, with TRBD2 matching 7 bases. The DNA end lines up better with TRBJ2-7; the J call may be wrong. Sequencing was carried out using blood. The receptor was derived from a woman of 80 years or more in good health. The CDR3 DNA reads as TGTGCCAGCAGCCTGGGGGGAGGGAGTCCCCATGAGCAGTACTTC. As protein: CASSLGGGSPHEQYF.